The 17 T cell receptor beta chains presented below share a single source sample, sequenced in a study of response to subunit inactivated influenza vaccine. MiXCR was run by TCRdb on the RT-PCR reads, yielding one entry per CDR3 protein. The table has about 480,000 distinct CDR3 sequences, about 25% seen once. The specimen was CD4+ T cells sorted from PBMCs, collected about 5 days after vaccination. The receptors were gathered from a middle-aged man who received an inactivated influenza vaccine.

This clonotype turned up a few times. V is TRBV7-2 and J is TRBJ1-3, with D perhaps matching TRBD1 (6 bases). The germline V gene has CDR1 SGHTA and CDR2 FQGNSA. CDR3 length: 12 amino acids. With 8 bases removed from V and 3 bases from J, the gap between germline ends came to 8 bases. Here the CDR3 DNA reads TGTGCCAGCCGACAGGATGGAAACACCATATATTTT. Encoded protein: CASRQDGNTIYF. Complete variable domain (other parts from reference TRBV7-2 and TRBJ1-3): GAGVSQSPSNKVTEKGKDVELRCDPISGHTALYWYRQSLGQGLEFLIYFQGNSAPDKSGLPSDRFSAERTGGSVSTLTIQRTQQEDSAVYLCASRQDGNTIYFGEGSWLTVV.

The genes are TRBV3-1 and TRBJ2-3; D unresolved. This CDR3 comprises 15 residues. Deletions cut 0 bases from V and 0 bases from J, with 7 bases between. Germline V gene data show CDR1 as LGHDT and CDR2 as YNNKEL (reference sequence). In nucleotides, the CDR3 is TGTGCCAGCAGCCAAGATCCGGCTAGCACAGATACGCAGTATTTT. This sequence encodes CASSQDPASTDTQYF.

This clonotype was observed at least ten times. The chain joins TRBV7-6 to TRBJ2-7; 10 nucleotides align to TRBD2. The CDR3 is 16 amino acids. V dropped 4 bases and J dropped 4; count of bases not matched to a gene: 10. The germline CDR1 and CDR2 sequences are SGHVS and FNYEAQ. CDR3 loop: CASSSSPTSGYYEQYF. The CDR3 DNA follows: TGTGCCAGCAGCTCTTCCCCGACTAGCGGGTATTACGAGCAGTACTTC. Using reference TRBV7-6 and TRBJ2-7 for the parts outside the CDR3, the full variable domain is GAGVSQSPRYKVTKRGQDVALRCDPISGHVSLYWYRQALGQGPEFLTYFNYEAQQDKSGLPNDRFSAERPEGSISTLTIQRTEQRDSAMYRCASSSSPTSGYYEQYFGPGTRLTVT.

This clonotype came up a few times. This sequence joins TRBV12-3 or TRBV12-4 and TRBJ2-7; D not resolved. With 6 bases removed from V and 2 bases from J, the gap between germline ends came to 11 bases. The CDR3 is 13 residues long. DNA for the CDR3: TGTGCCAGCAGAGCAGACGGTCCCTACGAGCAGTACTTC. As protein: CASRADGPYEQYF.

This clonotype appeared a few times. The chain uses TRBV12-3 or TRBV12-4 and TRBJ1-3; D call uncertain. V was shortened by 6 bases and J by 8 bases, with 8 bases between the two germline ends. CDR3 length: 11 amino acids. CDR3 residues: CASSQDYTIYF. The CDR3 DNA reads as TGTGCCAGCAGCCAAGATTACACCATATATTTT.

CDR3 amino acids: CATSREGTLSYEQYF. The CDR3 coding sequence is TGTGCCACCAGCAGAGAGGGGACACTATCCTACGAGCAGTACTTC. The chain is built from TRBV15 and TRBJ2-7; tentative D call: TRBD1 (6 bases). The germline V gene encodes CDR1 LNHNV and CDR2 YYDKDF (reference sequence). The V end was cut by 0 bases, the J end by 1 base, with 10 bases between. The CDR3 has 15 residues. Complete variable domain (other parts from reference TRBV15 and TRBJ2-7): DAMVIQNPRYQVTQFGKPVTLSCSQTLNHNVMYWYQQKSSQAPKLLFHYYDKDFNNEADTPDNFQSRRPNTSFCFLDIRSPGLGDTAMYLCATSREGTLSYEQYFGPGTRLTVT.

This clonotype was seen a few times. The chain has TRBV29-1 and TRBJ1-1; a weak D match, TRBD1 (5 bases). Trimming removed 6 bases from V and 1 base from J, with 15 bases in between. Germline-derived CDR1 and CDR2 are SQVTM and ANQGSEA. This CDR3 is 14 amino acids long. The CDR3 bases are TGCAGCGTCCGTGGGGCAGGGTGGAACACTGAAGCTTTCTTT. This gives the protein CSVRGAGWNTEAFF.

This clonotype was recorded many times. Its ends do not fully match the called genes, so a read error is possible. This rearrangement joins TRBV11-2 to TRBJ2-5, with a weak D call TRBD2 (5 bases). Germline V CDR1 and CDR2: SGHAT, FQNNGV. The CDR3 is 13 amino acids. The CDR3 nucleotides read TGCGCCAGCAGCTTGGGGAGCCAAGAGACCCAGTACTTC. Its translation: CASSLGSQETQYF.

This clonotype has more than one count but fewer than ten. This chain uses TRBV5-1 with TRBJ2-5; D uncertain. Germline V gene lookup returns CDR1 SGHRS and CDR2 YFSETQ. The length of the CDR3 is 14 residues. Trimming took 2 bases from V and 5 from J, leaving 13 bases between them. CDR3 sequence (DNA): TGCGCCAGCAGCTTAAGGACGGTTCCGGAGACCCAGTACTTC. Translated, it gives CASSLRTVPETQYF.

This chain connects TRBV7-9 to TRBJ1-4, with D possibly TRBD1 on 5 matching bases. The CDR3 is 16 residues long. CDR1 is SEHNR and CDR2 is FQNEAQ in the germline V gene (reference sequence). The V gene lost 0 bases and the J gene lost 6 bases, with 14 bases spanning the gap. CDR3: CASSLAEGTPYEKLFF. CDR3 bases: TGTGCCAGCAGCTTAGCGGAAGGGACCCCATATGAAAAACTGTTTTTT.

In its sample, this clonotype was seen a few times. This chain connects TRBV6-2 or TRBV6-3 to TRBJ2-1, with D unclear. The CDR3 is made up of 15 amino acids. Looked up from germline, CDR1 is MNHEY and CDR2 is SVGEGT. The V gene lost 2 bases and the J gene lost 0 bases, with 8 bases spanning the gap. The CDR3 DNA reads as TGTGCCAGCAGTTACAAGGAGAGCTCCTACAATGAGCAGTTCTTC. Translating it yields CASSYKESSYNEQFF.

The chain combines TRBV12-3 or TRBV12-4 with TRBJ2-2; weak D call: TRBD1 (5 bases). V lost 4 bases and J lost 5, with 14 bases in between. The CDR3 covers 15 residues. The CDR3 here is CASSSQGKQTGELFF. CDR3 in DNA: TGTGCCAGCAGTTCCCAGGGCAAACAAACCGGGGAGCTGTTTTTT.

The genes are TRBV3-1 and TRBJ1-6, with a tentative D call TRBD1 (5 bases). V shed 3 bases and J shed 9 bases, with 9 bases lying between them. CDR1 and CDR2 from the germline V gene are LGHDT and YNNKEL (reference sequence). This CDR3 contains 13 residues. The CDR3 sequence is CASSQGRGSPLHF. The CDR3 DNA reads TGTGCCAGCAGCCAGGGTAGGGGTTCACCCCTCCACTTT.

The V and J genes are TRBV20-1 and TRBJ2-7, with 8 nucleotides matching TRBD2. The V gene end was trimmed by 0 bases and the J gene end by 4 bases; junction bases not matched to a gene: 8. Germline assignment: CDR1 DFQATT and CDR2 SNEGSKA (reference sequence). The CDR3 is made up of 15 amino acids. The CDR3 here is CSARDDGGGRYEQYF. The CDR3 nucleotides are TGCAGTGCTAGAGATGACGGGGGGGGCCGGTACGAGCAGTACTTC.

The rearrangement joins TRBV6-5 to TRBJ2-7; 9 bases align to TRBD2. V dropped 0 bases and J dropped 0; count of bases not matched to a gene: 9. This CDR3 has 18 residues. Germline-derived CDR1 and CDR2 are MNHEY and SVGAGI. The CDR3 DNA is TGTGCCAGCAGTTACTCGAGTGGTAGCGGGGGCTCCTCCTACGAGCAGTACTTC. Amino acid sequence: CASSYSSGSGGSSYEQYF.

The table lists this clonotype with a few counts. The V call is TRBV24-1, the J call TRBJ2-5; the D gene is possibly TRBD1 (6 bases). Germline CDR1 KGHDR, CDR2 SFDVKD. V was trimmed by 6 bases and J by 0 bases, leaving 7 bases between them. This CDR3 has 13 amino acids. The CDR3 bases are TGTGCCACCAGTCAGGGGTACCAAGAGACCCAGTACTTC. It yields the protein CATSQGYQETQYF.

The CDR3 here is CSANPNEKLFF. DNA for the CDR3: TGCAGTGCTAACCCTAATGAAAAACTGTTTTTT. The V call is TRBV20-1, the J call TRBJ1-4; D remains ambiguous. Trimming cost V 4 bases and J 3 bases, with 3 bases left between them. Germline lookup yields CDR1 DFQATT and CDR2 SNEGSKA (reference sequence). The CDR3 contains 11 residues.